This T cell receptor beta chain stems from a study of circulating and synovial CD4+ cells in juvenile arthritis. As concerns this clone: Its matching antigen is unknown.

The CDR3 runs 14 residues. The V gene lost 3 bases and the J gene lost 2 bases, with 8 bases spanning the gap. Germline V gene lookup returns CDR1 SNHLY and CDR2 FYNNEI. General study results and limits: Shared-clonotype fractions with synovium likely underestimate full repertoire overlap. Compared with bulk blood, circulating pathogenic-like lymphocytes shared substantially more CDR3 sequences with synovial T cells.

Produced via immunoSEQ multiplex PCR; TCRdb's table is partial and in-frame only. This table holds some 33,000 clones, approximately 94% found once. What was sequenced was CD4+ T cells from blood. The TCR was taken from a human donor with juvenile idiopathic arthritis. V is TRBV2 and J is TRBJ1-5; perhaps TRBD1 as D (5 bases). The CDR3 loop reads CASSDRDGNQPQHF. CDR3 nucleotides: TGTGCCAGCAGTGACAGGGATGGCAATCAGCCCCAGCATTTT. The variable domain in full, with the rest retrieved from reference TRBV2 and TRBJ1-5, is EPEVTQTPSHQVTQMGQEVILRCVPISNHLYFYWYRQILGQKVEFLVSFYNNEISEKSEIFDDQFSVERPDGSNFTLKIRSTKLEDSAMYFCASSDRDGNQPQHFGDGTRLSIL.